The 26 T cell receptor beta chains given below trace back to one sample, sequenced in a study of T cell responses to AZD1222 COVID-19 vaccine. The repertoire was sequenced with immunoSEQ multiplex PCR; TCRdb's copy has only in-frame clones and lacks some. The sample includes over 75,000 clones, around 91% seen only once; the top ten take about 2.7%. The source was peripheral blood, collected 28 days after the second AZD1222 dose. All receptors come from an adult who received the AZD1222 COVID-19 vaccine.

The chain has TRBV10-3 and TRBJ2-1; unclear D gene. CDR1 and CDR2 from the germline V gene are ENHRY and SYGVKD. The CDR3 sequence is 12 residues long. V was pared by 7 bases and J by 9 bases, with 13 bases between. CDR3 region: CAIMDGNSEQFF. CDR3 in DNA: TGTGCCATCATGGACGGTAATAGTGAGCAGTTCTTC.

The chain recombines TRBV4-2 with TRBJ1-6, with a possible D match to TRBD1 (6 bases). The CDR3 sequence is 18 residues long. From germline, CDR1 is LGHNA and CDR2 YNFKEQ. V lost 5 bases and J 8 bases, leaving 25 bases between the germline ends. The CDR3 region has the DNA TGTGCCAGCAGCATTGAAAGCGGGGGCCAACCATTCCATTCACCCCTCCACTTT. This sequence encodes CASSIESGGQPFHSPLHF.

This sequence joins TRBV19 and TRBJ1-2, with D perhaps matching TRBD1 (6 bases). Deletions cut 7 bases from V and 4 bases from J, with 13 bases between. Looked up from germline, CDR1 is LNHDA and CDR2 is SQIVND (reference sequence). CDR3 length: 13 residues. The CDR3 coding sequence is TGTGCCAGTAACCCGGACAGAAGCTATGGCTACACCTTC. It yields the protein CASNPDRSYGYTF.

The chain has TRBV10-2 and TRBJ1-6; 7 bases match TRBD1. The CDR3 totals 13 residues. With V trimmed by 10 bases and J by 9 bases, 9 bases remained unmatched. Germline CDR1 and CDR2: WSHSY and SAAADI. This CDR3 reads CATTPTGSSPLHF. Here the CDR3 DNA reads TGCGCCACGACGCCGACAGGGTCTTCACCCCTCCACTTT.

The chain recombines TRBV6-5 with TRBJ1-1, with 8 bases matching TRBD1. V shed 5 bases and J 4 bases; nucleotides not matched to a gene: 9. The CDR3 covers 15 residues. CDR1 MNHEY and CDR2 SVGAGI come from the germline V gene. The CDR3 DNA is TGTGCCAGCAGTAGTCTAACCGGGACAGGCACTGAAGCTTTCTTT. Translated: CASSSLTGTGTEAFF.

The rearrangement joins TRBV24-1 to TRBJ2-2, with 10 bases identical to TRBD2. Trimming took 4 bases from V and 2 from J; bases not matched to a gene: 6. Germline V gene data show CDR1 as KGHDR and CDR2 as SFDVKD. The CDR3 covers 17 residues. CDR3 nucleotides: TGTGCCACCAGTGACTCGGGACTAGCGAGCAACACCGGGGAGCTGTTTTTT. This gives the protein CATSDSGLASNTGELFF.

V is TRBV3-1 (or the pseudogene TRBV3-2) and J is TRBJ1-3, with D unresolved. Per the germline V gene, CDR1 is LGHDT and CDR2 is YNNKEL (reference sequence). V shed 0 bases and J shed 3 bases, with 6 bases lying between them. The CDR3 has 14 residues. Written as DNA, the CDR3 is TGTGCCAGCAGCCAAGACTTGAATGGAAACACCATATATTTT. This sequence encodes CASSQDLNGNTIYF.

This sequence joins TRBV5-5 and TRBJ1-2; 8 bases are shared with TRBD1. V lost 3 bases and J lost 4; bases outside the gene matches: 8. This CDR3 has 15 residues. Per germline, CDR1 SGHKS and CDR2 YYEKEE (reference sequence). CDR3 residues: CASSSKGQDLYGYTF. In nucleotides, the CDR3 is TGTGCCAGCAGCTCAAAGGGACAGGACCTCTATGGCTACACCTTC.

This rearrangement joins TRBV10-1 to TRBJ1-3; the D gene is possibly TRBD1 (6 bases). The V gene lost 0 bases and the J gene lost 12 bases, with 27 bases spanning the gap. Germline values: CDR1 WNHNN, CDR2 SYGVQD (reference sequence). The CDR3 runs to 18 residues. The CDR3 DNA sequence: TGCGCCAGCAGTGAGTCGTCCCGCAAGGGGGAGGGTCCGACGGGCATATATTTT. This translates into CASSESSRKGEGPTGIYF.

V is TRBV18 and J is TRBJ1-2, with D perhaps matching TRBD1 (6 bases). The CDR3 runs to 16 residues. Trimming cost V 3 bases and J 8 bases, with 22 bases left between them. Germline CDR1 is KGHSH and CDR2 is LQKENI. The CDR3: CASSPRQAPSVDGYTF. CDR3 nucleotides: TGTGCCAGCTCACCTAGACAGGCGCCTTCTGTGGACGGCTACACCTTC. Full variable domain (remainder filled in from reference TRBV18 and TRBJ1-2): NAGVMQNPRHLVRRRGQEARLRCSPMKGHSHVYWYRQLPEEGLKFMVYLQKENIIDESGMPKERFSAEFPKEGPSILRIQQVVRGDSAAYFCASSPRQAPSVDGYTFGSGTRLTVV.

The chain recombines TRBV6-1 with TRBJ1-2; no reliable D call. V was pared by 1 base and J by 0 bases, with 9 bases between. CDR1 is MNHNS and CDR2 is SASEGT in the germline V gene. The CDR3 has 15 residues. The CDR3 DNA is TGTGCCAGCAGTGAAGGGGCCTACTCTAACTATGGCTACACCTTC. Residues: CASSEGAYSNYGYTF.

CDR3 in amino acids: CASSLSPDNEQFF. For the CDR3, the DNA is TGTGCCAGCAGCTTATCACCCGACAATGAGCAGTTCTTC. This chain links TRBV7-2 with TRBJ2-1; D gene unclear. The CDR3 totals 13 residues. Germline CDR1 is SGHTA and CDR2 is FQGNSA. V lost 2 bases to trimming and J lost 5 bases, with 7 bases between them.

This clone has a single count. V is TRBV3-1 (or the pseudogene TRBV3-2) and J is TRBJ2-7; D gene unclear. CDR1 is LGHDT and CDR2 is YNNKEL in the germline V gene (reference sequence). This CDR3 is built from 13 residues. With 1 base removed from V and 2 bases from J, the gap between germline ends came to 6 bases. CDR3: CASSQAITYEQYF. In nucleotides, the CDR3 is TGTGCCAGCAGCCAAGCAATCACCTACGAGCAGTACTTC.

The chain links TRBV28 to TRBJ1-5; D remains ambiguous. Germline loops: CDR1 MDHEN, CDR2 SYDVKM. The V gene lost 2 bases and the J gene lost 3 bases, with 17 bases spanning the gap. This CDR3 is built from 17 residues. The CDR3 sequence: CASSLLSAQSINQPQHF. CDR3 nucleotides: TGTGCCAGCAGTTTACTGTCAGCACAGTCCATCAATCAGCCCCAGCATTTT.

The V call is TRBV6-4, the J call TRBJ1-1; D unclear. CDR3 length equals 13 residues. V was cut by 11 bases and J by 1 base, with 14 bases left in between. Germline CDR1 and CDR2: MRHNA and SNTAGT. CDR3 amino acids: CAQSSPGNTEAFF. For the CDR3, the DNA is TGTGCCCAATCCTCCCCCGGGAACACTGAAGCTTTCTTT.

Of note for this clone: A read error may produce the germline difference seen at one junction end. The J gene is TRBJ2-1, the V gene TRBV12-3 or TRBV12-4; D may match TRBD1 or TRBD2 (5 bases each). The CDR3 runs 11 residues. CDR3 amino acids: CASSHGTMCVF. The CDR3, as DNA: TGTGCCAGCAGTCATGGGACCATGTGCGTCTTC.

The chain links TRBV19 to TRBJ2-1; 10 bases map to TRBD2. Looked up from germline, CDR1 is LNHDA and CDR2 is SQIVND (reference sequence). The CDR3 has 16 residues. V lost 7 bases and J lost 8; bases outside the gene matches: 14. This chain's CDR3 is CASKASGSNIRDEQFF. CDR3 nucleotide sequence: TGTGCCAGTAAGGCTAGCGGGAGTAATATCCGGGATGAGCAGTTCTTC.

The table lists this clone with a count of one. The chain has TRBV27 and TRBJ1-2; D not certain. With 2 bases removed from V and 4 bases from J, the gap between germline ends came to 8 bases. In germline, CDR1 is MNHEY, CDR2 SMNVEV (reference sequence). The CDR3 sequence is 13 residues long. Here the CDR3 reads CASSLAEFYGYTF. CDR3 nucleotides: TGTGCCAGCAGTTTAGCCGAGTTCTATGGCTACACCTTC.

The chain recombines TRBV11-2 with TRBJ1-2; 7 nucleotides agree with TRBD1. Germline assignment: CDR1 SGHAT and CDR2 FQNNGV. The CDR3 has 15 amino acids. V gave up 5 bases and J gave up 1 base; unmatched junction bases: 7. The CDR3 reads CASSTGDSLNYGYTF. Here the CDR3 DNA reads TGTGCCAGCAGCACCGGGGACAGCCTTAACTATGGCTACACCTTC.

The DNA for the CDR3 is TGTGCCAGCAGCCGAGGGACTAGCGGGATTAATGAGCAGTTCTTC. It yields the protein CASSRGTSGINEQFF. The chain couples TRBV7-3 to TRBJ2-1, with 13 bases aligning to TRBD2. CDR3 size: 15 residues. V was clipped by 5 bases and J by 7 bases; unmatched bases: 5. Germline V CDR1 and CDR2: SGHTA, FQGTGA.

The chain has TRBV6-5 and TRBJ2-7; the D is unclear. The CDR3 length is 13 residues. The V and J ends lost 8 bases and 0 bases respectively, with 11 bases between them. Germline CDR1 is MNHEY and CDR2 is SVGAGI. CDR3 DNA: TGTGCCAGCCGCGGTGAGGCCTCCTACGAGCAGTACTTC. Protein sequence: CASRGEASYEQYF.

The V call is TRBV19, the J call TRBJ1-1, with D maybe TRBD1 (6 bases). V dropped 5 bases and J dropped 3 bases, with 13 bases sitting between them. The CDR3 is made up of 14 amino acids. CDR1 is LNHDA, CDR2 SQIVND, per germline (reference sequence). CDR3 protein: CASSPNRVDTEAFF. CDR3 bases: TGTGCCAGTAGTCCCAACAGGGTTGACACTGAAGCTTTCTTT.

The chain employs TRBV5-1 and TRBJ2-5; TRBD2 matches 7 bases. The CDR3 totals 14 residues. V lost 0 bases and J lost 5; bases outside the gene matches: 4. CDR1 is SGHRS, CDR2 YFSETQ, per germline. The CDR3 loop is CASSLGLAVETQYF. In DNA, the CDR3 is TGCGCCAGCAGCTTGGGACTAGCTGTCGAGACCCAGTACTTC.

The chain employs TRBV9 and TRBJ2-3, with D perhaps being TRBD1 or TRBD2 (6 bases each). This CDR3 spans 15 amino acids. Trimming left V 1 base short and J 4 bases short, with 13 bases between. CDR1 is SGDLS, CDR2 YYNGEE, per germline. The CDR3 nucleotides read TGTGCCAGCAGCGTACGGGAAGGGGGGTCAGATACGCAGTATTTT. Protein product: CASSVREGGSDTQYF.

In its sample, this clone was seen once. J is TRBJ1-6 and V is TRBV15; 7 positions match TRBD1. The V gene end was trimmed by 4 bases and the J gene end by 14 bases; junction bases not matched to a gene: 8. The CDR3 has 13 residues. In germline, CDR1 is LNHNV, CDR2 YYDKDF (reference sequence). Written as DNA, the CDR3 is TGTGCCACCAGCACAGAGGGGGCTAGGGCCCTCCACTTT. It encodes CATSTEGARALHF.

The gene calls are TRBV4-2 and TRBJ2-1; 13 nucleotides align to TRBD2. From germline, CDR1 is LGHNA and CDR2 YNFKEQ. Trimming removed 4 bases from V and 2 bases from J; junction bases left unmatched: 5. The CDR3 is made up of 17 amino acids. CDR3 DNA: TGTGCCAGCAGCCGACGACTAGCGGGAGGAACCTACAATGAGCAGTTCTTC. Encoded protein: CASSRRLAGGTYNEQFF.